Detailed here is one T cell receptor (beta chain). The study recruited healthy Caucasian donors from Russia who were aged about 6 to 95. Every sample gave at least 5.5 micrograms of total RNA when it was extracted. This entry is derived from a study of blood T cells in healthy people across ages. A sample-barcoded 5' primer and a J-beta primer mix were used in a second PCR of roughly 6 to 11 cycles. Each sample yielded at least 2.5 million CDR3-containing paired-end reads. TCRdb fed the 5' RACE reads into MiXCR, producing one record per CDR3 protein. The sample shows around 500,000 distinct CDR3 sequences, roughly a quarter of them seen only once. This same sample was also part of a study on T cells of mothers and their children. That report notes: Overlap ran slightly, non-significantly higher for related than unrelated mother-child pairs.

The sequenced material came from blood. The receptor was derived from a boy aged 2 to 10 in good health.

The CDR3 reads CASSPKGGGIQYF. The CDR3 DNA sequence: TGTGCCAGCTCACCGAAGGGTGGGGGCATTCAGTACTTC. The genes are TRBV18 and TRBJ2-4, with D perhaps TRBD1 or TRBD2 (5 bases each). Germline V CDR1 and CDR2: KGHSH, LQKENI. Trimming left V 3 bases short and J 9 bases short, with 12 bases between. CDR3 size: 13 residues.